Listed below are T cell receptor beta chains from one sample, sequenced in a study of blood T cells in healthy people across ages. TCRdb recomputed calls from the 5' RACE reads with MiXCR, one row per CDR3 protein. The sample has hundreds of thousands of distinct CDR3 sequences; 20% to 25% are singletons. Sample: blood. Receptors were obtained from a man between 65 and 85 years old in good health. CDR3s include the opening cysteine and the closing phenylalanine or tryptophan. Each record gives: J gene, V gene, CDR3 protein.

TRBJ2-3 TRBV5-1 CASSLGGGRAVDTQYF
TRBJ1-4 TRBV5-5 CASGLVGGGNEKLFF
TRBJ2-5 TRBV24-1 CATSEHGTGEGTQYF
TRBJ2-1 TRBV15 CATSRASGSSYSEQFF
TRBJ2-3 TRBV2 CASSRLAGKTDTQYF
TRBJ2-1 TRBV18 CTSSLSGNSYNEQFF
TRBJ1-1 TRBV5-1 CASSNRGLGANTEAFF
TRBJ2-1 TRBV9 CASSTGEVEQFF
TRBJ2-7 TRBV21-1 CVSSPNGDRFTYEQYF
TRBJ2-7 TRBV6-2/TRBV6-3 CASSSRTSGSNPYEQYF
TRBJ2-6 TRBV20-1 CSAEDRVGANVLTF
TRBJ2-1 TRBV3-1 CASSQGTSGRAAEQFF
TRBJ2-3 TRBV7-3 CASSATGTSGDTQYF
- TRBV5-1 CASSLDSDTSYEQYF
- TRBV20-1 CSARDPGRVAYEQYF
TRBJ2-1 TRBV20-1 CSASILAVHHNEQFF
TRBJ2-5 TRBV6-1 CASSATKETQYF
TRBJ2-5 TRBV7-2 CASSFRTGPGLAEAQYF
TRBJ1-5 TRBV28 CASSPGGGGGQPQHF
TRBJ1-4 TRBV9 CASSGQSATNEKLFF
TRBJ2-7 TRBV3-1 CASSQGLAGVWEQYF
- TRBV2 CASSLLASISHEQFF
TRBJ2-5 TRBV3-1 CASRSSGSFGETQYF
TRBJ2-6 TRBV6-2/TRBV6-3 CASTRTPRAGANVLTF
TRBJ2-1 TRBV3-1 CASTSRAYNEQFF
TRBJ2-5 TRBV6-5 CASGYSGLAGGPRETQYF
- TRBV7-3 CASSPHGASGSHEQFF
TRBJ2-1 TRBV2 CASSDRDYNEQFF
TRBJ1-4 TRBV9 CASSPRGTVNEKLFF
TRBJ1-5 TRBV5-1 CASKVRGYQPQHF
TRBJ2-3 TRBV10-2 CASSEVDRGQTDTQYF
TRBJ2-1 TRBV20-1 CSVQDRGPYNEQFF
TRBJ1-2 TRBV20-1 CSGGGSYGYTF
TRBJ2-2 TRBV20-1 CSARDRVLTGELFF
TRBJ2-1 TRBV20-1 CSAQRRGSGTYNEQFF
TRBJ2-1 TRBV6-2/TRBV6-3 CASSYPRKGTYNEQFF
TRBJ2-2 TRBV5-1 CASSVTSPGYTGELFF
TRBJ2-5 TRBV6-1 CASRTFPGTGEETQYF
TRBJ2-1 TRBV5-1 CASSSGTGQNEQFF
TRBJ2-3 TRBV2 CASSELLIADTQYF
TRBJ2-7 TRBV6-6 CASRETSGLYEQYF
TRBJ1-1 TRBV7-9 CASTSGDSEAFF
TRBJ1-1 TRBV5-1 CASSPRTGNTEAFF
TRBJ2-2 TRBV19 CASSIDWQGNTGELFF
TRBJ1-2 TRBV4-1 CASSQAGDGTDSYGYTF
TRBJ2-6 TRBV6-5 CASSPISSGANVLTF
TRBJ2-4 TRBV20-1 CSALLRGTSKNIQYF
TRBJ2-4 TRBV19 CASTEIGAGKNIQYF